This TCR beta chain stems from a study of blood T cell repertoires in COVID-19. Study background: Acute-phase and convalescent COVID-19 samples originated in the United States, Italy and Spain. PBMCs, B-cell-depleted T cells, or T cells provided the cDNA or gDNA that made up the material.

Authors' analysis steps: Amplification with reference gene primers provided the estimates of nucleated cell counts. Assay: immunoSEQ multiplex PCR; the TCRdb copy retains only in-frame clones and omits some. D and trimming were read from the DNA, whereas the V and J calls and clone size are those reported in that table. The sample consists of some 56,000 clones, approximately 92% of them appearing once. The TCR originated in a woman aged 55-69 years with COVID-19, enrolled during active disease. Sequencing was performed on peripheral blood.

CDR3: CASSLEEDTQYF. For the CDR3, the DNA is TGTGCCAGCAGCTTAGAGGAGGATACGCAGTATTTT. The chain joins TRBV7-8 to TRBJ2-3; D gene unclear. The CDR3 is 12 residues long. V lost 1 base and J 6 bases, leaving 5 bases between the germline ends. From germline, CDR1 is SGHVS and CDR2 FQNEAQ. The full variable domain, its missing parts supplied by reference TRBV7-8 and TRBJ2-3, is GAGVSQSPRYKVAKRGQDVALRCDPISGHVSLFWYQQALGQGPEFLTYFQNEAQLDKSGLPSDRFFAERPEGSVSTLKIQRTQQEDSAVYLCASSLEEDTQYFGPGTRLTVL.